This TCR beta chain was sequenced during a study of blood T cell repertoires in COVID-19. Trimming took off 6 bases at V and 7 bases at J, with 16 bases between the two ends. CDR1 is SGHTA and CDR2 is FQGNSA in the germline V gene. This CDR3 comprises 14 residues. TCRdb's copy holds only in-frame clones and misses some; the assay was immunoSEQ multiplex PCR. The repertoire has 200,000 to 300,000 clones, 75% to 90% of them found once; the top ten carry around 2.9%. The V call is TRBV7-2, the J call TRBJ2-1; maybe TRBD2 (5 bases). Source material: peripheral blood. The receptor's source is a woman aged 25-40 years who had recovered from COVID-19. This chain's CDR3 is CASRTKAGKNEQFF. CDR3 coding DNA: TGTGCCAGCAGGACAAAAGCCGGGAAGAATGAGCAGTTCTTC.